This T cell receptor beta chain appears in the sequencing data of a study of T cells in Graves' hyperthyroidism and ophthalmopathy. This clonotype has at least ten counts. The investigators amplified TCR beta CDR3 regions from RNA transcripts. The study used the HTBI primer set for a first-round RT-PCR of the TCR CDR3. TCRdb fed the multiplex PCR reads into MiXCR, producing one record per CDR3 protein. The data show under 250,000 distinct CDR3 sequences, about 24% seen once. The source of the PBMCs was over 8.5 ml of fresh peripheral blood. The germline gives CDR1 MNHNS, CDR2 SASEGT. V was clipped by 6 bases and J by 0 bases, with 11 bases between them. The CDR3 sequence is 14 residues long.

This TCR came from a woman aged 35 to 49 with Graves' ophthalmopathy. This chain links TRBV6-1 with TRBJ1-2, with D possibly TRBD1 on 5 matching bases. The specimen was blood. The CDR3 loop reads CASSEPTANYGYTF. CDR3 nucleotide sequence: TGTGCCAGCAGCGAACCGACAGCTAACTATGGCTACACCTTC.